This T cell receptor (beta chain) stems from a study of blood T cell repertoires in COVID-19. The data were produced by immunoSEQ multiplex PCR, yet TCRdb's version contains in-frame clones alone and is incomplete. This sample has approximately 200,000 clones, with less than 90% found just once. CDR1 and CDR2 from the germline V gene are GTSNPN and SVGIG (reference sequence). This CDR3 spans 11 amino acids. The ends were cut back, 4 bases at V and 5 bases at J, with 8 bases in the middle. The sample comprised peripheral blood. The TCR comes from a woman aged 55 to 70 who had recovered from COVID-19. The chain carries TRBV30 and TRBJ2-5, with D possibly being TRBD1 (5 bases). This CDR3 is CAWTGMETQYF. DNA of the CDR3: TGTGCCTGGACAGGGATGGAGACCCAGTACTTC. The complete variable domain, with remaining parts taken from reference TRBV30 and TRBJ2-5, reads SQTIHQWPATLVQPVGSPLSLECTVEGTSNPNLYWYRQAAGRGLQLLFYSVGIGQISSEVPQNLSASRPQDRQFILSSKKLLLSDSGFYLCAWTGMETQYFGPGTRLLVL.